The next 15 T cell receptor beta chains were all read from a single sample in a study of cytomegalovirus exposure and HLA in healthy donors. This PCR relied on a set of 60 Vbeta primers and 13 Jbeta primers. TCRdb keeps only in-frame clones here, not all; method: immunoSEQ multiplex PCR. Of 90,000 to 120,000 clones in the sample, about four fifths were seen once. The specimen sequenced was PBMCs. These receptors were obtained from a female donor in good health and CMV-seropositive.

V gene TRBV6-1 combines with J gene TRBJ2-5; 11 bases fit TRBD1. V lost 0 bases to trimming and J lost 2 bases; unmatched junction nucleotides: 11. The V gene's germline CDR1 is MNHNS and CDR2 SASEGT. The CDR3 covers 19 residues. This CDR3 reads CASSEAWGTGGPTQETQYF. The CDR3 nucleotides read TGTGCCAGCAGTGAAGCGTGGGGGACAGGGGGACCGACACAAGAGACCCAGTACTTC.

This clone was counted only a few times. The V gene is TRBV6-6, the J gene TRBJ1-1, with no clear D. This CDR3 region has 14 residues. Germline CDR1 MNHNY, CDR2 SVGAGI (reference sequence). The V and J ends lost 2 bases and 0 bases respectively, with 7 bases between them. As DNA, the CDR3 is TGTGCCAGCAGTTACGGGGAGCTGAACACTGAAGCTTTCTTT. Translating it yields CASSYGELNTEAFF.

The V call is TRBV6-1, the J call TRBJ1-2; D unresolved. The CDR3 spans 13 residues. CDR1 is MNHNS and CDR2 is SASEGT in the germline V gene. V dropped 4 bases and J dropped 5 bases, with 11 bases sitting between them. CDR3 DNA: TGTGCCAGCAGTGCTGGCGGCAGATATGGCTACACCTTC. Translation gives CASSAGGRYGYTF.

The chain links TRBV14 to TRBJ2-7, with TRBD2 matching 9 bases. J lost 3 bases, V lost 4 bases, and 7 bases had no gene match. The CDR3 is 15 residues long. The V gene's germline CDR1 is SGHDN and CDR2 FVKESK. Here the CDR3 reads CASSPRTSANYEQYF. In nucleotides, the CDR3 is TGTGCCAGCAGCCCTCGGACTAGCGCGAACTACGAGCAGTACTTC. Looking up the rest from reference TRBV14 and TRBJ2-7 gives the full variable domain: EAGVTQFPSHSVIEKGQTVTLRCDPISGHDNLYWYRRVMGKEIKFLLHFVKESKQDESGMPNNRFLAERTGGTYSTLKVQPAELEDSGVYFCASSPRTSANYEQYFGPGTRLTVT.

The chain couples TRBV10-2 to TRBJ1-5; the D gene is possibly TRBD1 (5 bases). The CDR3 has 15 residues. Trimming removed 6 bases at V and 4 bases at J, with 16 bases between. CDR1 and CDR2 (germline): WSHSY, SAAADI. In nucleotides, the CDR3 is TGCGCCAGCAGGCAGGGTAACTCGTTGAATCAGCCCCAGCATTTT. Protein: CASRQGNSLNQPQHF.

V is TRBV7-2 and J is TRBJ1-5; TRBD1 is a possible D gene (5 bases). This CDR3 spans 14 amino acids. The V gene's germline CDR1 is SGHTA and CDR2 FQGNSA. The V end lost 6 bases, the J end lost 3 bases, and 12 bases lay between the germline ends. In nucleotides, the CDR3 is TGTGCCAGCAGTACCGAAGGGGACAATCAGCCCCAGCATTTT. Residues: CASSTEGDNQPQHF.

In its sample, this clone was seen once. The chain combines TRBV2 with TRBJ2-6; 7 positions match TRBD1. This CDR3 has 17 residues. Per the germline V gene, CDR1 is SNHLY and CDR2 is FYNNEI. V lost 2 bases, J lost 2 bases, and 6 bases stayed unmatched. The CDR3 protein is CASSERQGNAGANVLTF. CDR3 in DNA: TGTGCCAGCAGTGAAAGACAGGGAAACGCTGGGGCCAACGTCCTGACTTTC.

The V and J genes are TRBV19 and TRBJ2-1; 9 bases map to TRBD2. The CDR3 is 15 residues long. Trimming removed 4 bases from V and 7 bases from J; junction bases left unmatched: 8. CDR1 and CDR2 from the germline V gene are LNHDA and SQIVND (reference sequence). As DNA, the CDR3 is TGTGCCAGTAGTAATAGCGGGAGAGGACGGAATGAGCAGTTCTTC. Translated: CASSNSGRGRNEQFF. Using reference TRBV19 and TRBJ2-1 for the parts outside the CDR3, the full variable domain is DGGITQSPKYLFRKEGQNVTLSCEQNLNHDAMYWYRQDPGQGLRLIYYSQIVNDFQKGDIAEGYSVSREKKESFPLTVTSAQKNPTAFYLCASSNSGRGRNEQFFGPGTRLTVL.

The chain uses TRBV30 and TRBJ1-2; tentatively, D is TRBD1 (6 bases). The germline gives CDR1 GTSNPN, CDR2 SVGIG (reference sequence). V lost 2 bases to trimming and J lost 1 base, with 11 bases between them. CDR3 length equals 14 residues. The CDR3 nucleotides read TGTGCCTGGAGTCCAGGGGCCCTTAACTATGGCTACACCTTC. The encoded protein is CAWSPGALNYGYTF.

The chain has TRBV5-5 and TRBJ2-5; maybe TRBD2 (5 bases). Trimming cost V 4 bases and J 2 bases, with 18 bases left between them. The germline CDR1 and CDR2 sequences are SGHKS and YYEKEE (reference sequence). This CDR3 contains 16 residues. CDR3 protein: CASSNSRTGSQETQYF. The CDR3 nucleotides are TGTGCCAGCAGCAACTCTAGGACGGGATCTCAAGAGACCCAGTACTTC.

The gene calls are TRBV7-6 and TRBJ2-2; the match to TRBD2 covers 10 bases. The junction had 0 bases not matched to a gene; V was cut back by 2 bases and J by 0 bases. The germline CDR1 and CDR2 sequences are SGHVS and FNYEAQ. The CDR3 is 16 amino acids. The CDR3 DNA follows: TGTGCCAGCAGCTTACTAGCGGGGGCGAACACCGGGGAGCTGTTTTTT. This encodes CASSLLAGANTGELFF.

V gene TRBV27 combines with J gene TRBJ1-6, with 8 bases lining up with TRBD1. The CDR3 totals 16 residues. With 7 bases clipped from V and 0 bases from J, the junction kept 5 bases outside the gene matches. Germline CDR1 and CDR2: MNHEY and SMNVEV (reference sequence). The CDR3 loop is CASNHRGSSYNSPLHF. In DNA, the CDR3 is TGTGCCAGCAACCACAGGGGGAGCTCCTATAATTCACCCCTCCACTTT.

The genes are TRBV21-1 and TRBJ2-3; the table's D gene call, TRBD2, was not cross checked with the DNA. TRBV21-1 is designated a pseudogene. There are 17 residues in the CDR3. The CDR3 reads CASRKPGLAALKGTQYF. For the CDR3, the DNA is TGTGCCAGCAGGAAACCCGGACTAGCGGCGCTTAAGGGTACGCAGTATTTT.

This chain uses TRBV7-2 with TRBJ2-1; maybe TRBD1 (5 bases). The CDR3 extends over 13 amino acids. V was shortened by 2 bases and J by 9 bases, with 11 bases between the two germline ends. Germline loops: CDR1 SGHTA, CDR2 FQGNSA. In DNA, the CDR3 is TGTGCCAGCAGCTTACAGGGTATGAGTGAGCAGTTCTTC. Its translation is CASSLQGMSEQFF.

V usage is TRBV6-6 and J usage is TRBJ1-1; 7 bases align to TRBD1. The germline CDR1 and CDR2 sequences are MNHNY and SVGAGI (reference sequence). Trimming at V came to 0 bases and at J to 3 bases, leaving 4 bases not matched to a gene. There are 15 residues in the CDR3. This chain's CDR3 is CASSYSRGLDTEAFF. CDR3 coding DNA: TGTGCCAGCAGTTACTCTAGGGGGCTAGACACTGAAGCTTTCTTT.